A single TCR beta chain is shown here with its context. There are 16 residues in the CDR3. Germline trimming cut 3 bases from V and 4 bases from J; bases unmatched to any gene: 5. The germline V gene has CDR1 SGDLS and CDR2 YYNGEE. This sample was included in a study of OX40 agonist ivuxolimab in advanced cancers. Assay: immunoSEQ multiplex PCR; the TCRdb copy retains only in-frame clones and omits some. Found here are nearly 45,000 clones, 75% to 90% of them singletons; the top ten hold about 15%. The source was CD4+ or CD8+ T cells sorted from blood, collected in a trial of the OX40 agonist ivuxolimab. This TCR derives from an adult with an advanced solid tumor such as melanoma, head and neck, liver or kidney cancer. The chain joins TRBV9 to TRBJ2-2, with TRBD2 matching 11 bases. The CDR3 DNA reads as TGTGCCAGCAGCGCCCCCGGGACTAGCGGCACCGGGGAGCTGTTTTTT. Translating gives CASSAPGTSGTGELFF.